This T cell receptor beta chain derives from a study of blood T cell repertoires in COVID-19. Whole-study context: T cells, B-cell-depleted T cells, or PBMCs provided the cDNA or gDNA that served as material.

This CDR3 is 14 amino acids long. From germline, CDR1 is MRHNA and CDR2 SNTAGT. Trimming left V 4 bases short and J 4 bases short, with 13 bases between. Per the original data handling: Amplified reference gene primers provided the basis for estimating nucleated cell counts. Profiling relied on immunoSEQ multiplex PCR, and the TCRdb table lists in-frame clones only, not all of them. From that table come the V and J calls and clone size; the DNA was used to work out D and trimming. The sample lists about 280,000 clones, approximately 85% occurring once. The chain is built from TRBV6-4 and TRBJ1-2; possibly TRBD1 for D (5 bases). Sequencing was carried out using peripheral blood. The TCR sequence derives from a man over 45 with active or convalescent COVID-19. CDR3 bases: TGTGCCAGCAGTGCTCCGACAGAGTTCTATGGCTACACCTTC. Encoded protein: CASSAPTEFYGYTF.